A single sample is the source of the 17 T cell receptor beta chains below, sequenced in a study of T-cell memory formation after mild COVID-19. Via MiXCR, TCRdb re-called the 5' RACE reads, giving one row per CDR3 protein. The profile shows a few hundred thousand distinct CDR3 sequences, about a fifth of them singletons. The sequenced sample was PBMCs or a T cell subset sorted from them (not recorded which). These receptors originate from an adult woman who had mild COVID-19 (a few samples of this study predate the infection). Cell type and time point are not known.

The chain uses TRBV12-3 or TRBV12-4 and TRBJ2-6; TRBD2 might be the D (5 bases). CDR3 length: 13 residues. The V end was cut by 10 bases, the J end by 4 bases, with 11 bases between. CDR3 DNA: TGTGCCACCCTGTCGGGGGGGGCCAACGTCCTGACTTTC. Protein product: CATLSGGANVLTF.

The V call is TRBV5-1, the J call TRBJ2-3; no firm D call. The ends were cut back, 2 bases at V and 1 base at J, with 11 bases in the middle. Per germline, CDR1 SGHRS and CDR2 YFSETQ. This CDR3 spans 15 amino acids. For the CDR3, the DNA is TGCGCCAGCAGCTTCGGAAGTCGGCGCACAGATACGCAGTATTTT. Its translation: CASSFGSRRTDTQYF.

The chain has TRBV13 and TRBJ1-1; D is unclear. CDR1 is PRHDT, CDR2 FYEKMQ, per germline (reference sequence). Trimming left V 7 bases short and J 0 bases short, with 24 bases between. The CDR3 has 18 amino acids. The CDR3, as DNA: TGTGCCAGCATCGGAAAGTCGACGGACCCTGAGATGAACACTGAAGCTTTCTTT. This codes for CASIGKSTDPEMNTEAFF. The full variable domain, with the rest looked up from reference TRBV13 and TRBJ1-1, is AAGVIQSPRHLIKEKRETATLKCYPIPRHDTVYWYQQGPGQDPQFLISFYEKMQSDKGSIPDRFSAQQFSDYHSELNMSSLELGDSALYFCASIGKSTDPEMNTEAFFGQGTRLTVV.

There are a few counts of this clonotype. The V call is TRBV5-6, the J call TRBJ1-3; D ambiguous. The germline CDR1 and CDR2 sequences are SGHDT and YYEEEE. The CDR3 is made up of 14 amino acids. V lost 2 bases, J lost 2 bases, and 8 bases lay in between. The CDR3: CASSFGWTGNTIYF. The CDR3 region has the DNA TGTGCCAGCAGCTTCGGGTGGACTGGAAACACCATATATTTT.

J is TRBJ2-2 and V is TRBV15; 9 bases are a match to TRBD1. The CDR3 spans 16 residues. Germline V CDR1 and CDR2: LNHNV, YYDKDF (reference sequence). V dropped 8 bases and J dropped 0; count of bases not matched to a gene: 7. The CDR3 DNA follows: TGTGCCACCGGAATCCGGGACAGGGCGAACACCGGGGAGCTGTTTTTT. Translating it yields CATGIRDRANTGELFF. The full variable domain, rest sourced from reference TRBV15 and TRBJ2-2, is DAMVIQNPRYQVTQFGKPVTLSCSQTLNHNVMYWYQQKSSQAPKLLFHYYDKDFNNEADTPDNFQSRRPNTSFCFLDIRSPGLGDTAMYLCATGIRDRANTGELFFGEGSRLTVL.

In its sample, this clonotype was seen a few times. The rearrangement links TRBV7-9 to TRBJ1-1; D is undetermined. There are 15 residues in the CDR3. In germline, CDR1 is SEHNR, CDR2 FQNEAQ (reference sequence). V gave up 1 base and J gave up 6 bases, with 15 bases separating them. The CDR3 DNA reads as TGTGCCAGCAGCTTAGACGCGACAAGTTCCGCTGAAGCTTTCTTT. Translating it yields CASSLDATSSAEAFF.

This clonotype was seen once. The gene calls are TRBV7-9 and TRBJ2-6, with D uncertain. Germline assignment: CDR1 SEHNR and CDR2 FQNEAQ (reference sequence). The CDR3 is 15 residues long. Trimming removed 1 base from V and 2 bases from J, with 6 bases in between. The CDR3 sequence: CASSLEEAGANVLTF. CDR3 sequence (DNA): TGTGCCAGCAGCTTAGAAGAAGCTGGGGCCAACGTCCTGACTTTC.

This clonotype has only a few counts. The chain is built from TRBV7-6 and TRBJ2-3; no clear D gene. This CDR3 has 14 residues. Trimming cost V 1 base and J 4 bases, with 9 bases left between them. Looked up from germline, CDR1 is SGHVS and CDR2 is FNYEAQ. CDR3 region: CASSLDPAPDTQYF. Written as DNA, the CDR3 is TGTGCCAGCAGCTTAGACCCCGCCCCAGATACGCAGTATTTT.

V gene TRBV5-5 combines with J gene TRBJ2-7, with TRBD2 matching over 7 bases. The CDR3 spans 16 residues. CDR1 and CDR2 from the germline V gene are SGHKS and YYEKEE (reference sequence). V lost 4 bases to trimming and J lost 5 bases; unmatched junction nucleotides: 15. CDR3 nucleotide sequence: TGTGCCAGCAGCCCGACCGGGGAGGGACGTGTTCACGAGCAGTACGTC. Its translation is CASSPTGEGRVHEQYV.

This clonotype was detected a few times. V and J are TRBV24-1 and TRBJ2-3, with 10 bases matching TRBD2. This CDR3 region has 16 residues. V shed 4 bases and J 1 base; nucleotides not matched to a gene: 4. Germline loops: CDR1 KGHDR, CDR2 SFDVKD. The chain's CDR3 is CATSDRGTSGTDTQYF. The DNA of the CDR3 is TGTGCCACCAGTGACCGCGGGACTAGCGGCACAGATACGCAGTATTTT.

This chain connects TRBV27 to TRBJ1-4; 8 bases line up with TRBD1. Germline CDR1 is MNHEY and CDR2 is SMNVEV (reference sequence). The CDR3 is 15 residues long. Losses at the gene ends were 5 bases for V and 10 bases for J; bases not matched to a gene: 12. The CDR3, as DNA: TGTGCCAGCAGTGCCGGGACAGGAGGATGGGCAAAACTGTTTTTT. Translating it yields CASSAGTGGWAKLFF.

This clonotype was detected many times. The chain employs TRBV5-1 and TRBJ1-2; D gene ambiguous. This CDR3 has 15 residues. The V end lost 4 bases, the J end lost 0 bases, and 13 bases lay between the germline ends. CDR1 is SGHRS, CDR2 YFSETQ, per germline. The CDR3 DNA reads as TGCGCCAGCAGCCCATTGCCGGGTACTAACTATGGCTACACCTTC. Encoded protein: CASSPLPGTNYGYTF.

The table lists this clonotype with a few counts. This chain joins TRBV30 and TRBJ2-1; 7 nucleotides line up with TRBD2. Germline loops: CDR1 GTSNPN, CDR2 SVGIG (reference sequence). V gave up 3 bases and J gave up 7 bases; unmatched junction bases: 9. The CDR3 sequence is 14 residues long. The CDR3 sequence is CAWSAQRGWNEQFF. The CDR3, as DNA: TGTGCCTGGAGCGCTCAGCGGGGTTGGAATGAGCAGTTCTTC.

The rearrangement joins TRBV5-1 to TRBJ1-2; 12 positions match TRBD1. The length of the CDR3 is 16 residues. The germline V gene encodes CDR1 SGHRS and CDR2 YFSETQ. J was trimmed by 4 bases and V by 3 bases; bases with no gene match: 7. The CDR3 sequence is CASSYAPGQGAYGYTF. In DNA, the CDR3 is TGCGCCAGCAGCTATGCTCCGGGACAGGGGGCCTATGGCTACACCTTC. The whole variable domain, filled in from reference TRBV5-1 and TRBJ1-2, reads KAGVTQTPRYLIKTRGQQVTLSCSPISGHRSVSWYQQTPGQGLQFLFEYFSETQRNKGNFPGRFSGRQFSNSRSEMNVSTLELGDSALYLCASSYAPGQGAYGYTFGSGTRLTVV.

In its sample, this clonotype was seen a few times. The chain is built from TRBV18 and TRBJ2-4; no clear D gene. V lost 3 bases and J lost 0, with 12 bases in between. The germline gives CDR1 KGHSH, CDR2 LQKENI. CDR3 size: 16 residues. The CDR3 here is CASSPRLDLAKNIQYF. The CDR3 DNA follows: TGTGCCAGCTCACCTCGCCTAGACCTAGCCAAAAACATTCAGTACTTC.

V gene TRBV7-6 combines with J gene TRBJ2-3, with 10 bases matching TRBD2. Germline CDR1 and CDR2: SGHVS and FNYEAQ. This CDR3 comprises 15 residues. J was trimmed by 6 bases and V by 5 bases; bases with no gene match: 8. CDR3 sequence (DNA): TGTGCCAGCAGCCCCCCACTAGCGGGAACCGATACGCAGTATTTT. Its translation is CASSPPLAGTDTQYF.

This clonotype was counted many times. The V and J genes are TRBV9 and TRBJ2-1, with TRBD1 matching over 8 bases. V lost 6 bases, J lost 7 bases, and 6 bases stayed unmatched. The CDR3 contains 13 residues. Germline CDR1 and CDR2: SGDLS and YYNGEE. In DNA form, the CDR3 reads TGTGCCAGCAACGATAACAGGGGGAATGAGCAGTTCTTC. Its protein is CASNDNRGNEQFF.